This passage covers 32 T cell receptor beta chains from one sample sequenced in a study of blood T cell repertoires in COVID-19. Generated by immunoSEQ multiplex PCR, the TCRdb table keeps only in-frame clones and is missing some. The repertoire holds about 320,000 clones, with roughly 90% as singletons. Sequencing was performed on PBMCs or T cells enriched from blood (not recorded which). The origin of the receptors is a young woman who had been exposed to COVID-19.

V and J are TRBV23-1 and TRBJ1-3; D may be TRBD1 (6 bases). TRBV23-1 is identified as an open reading frame with a role that is uncertain. The CDR3 consists of 16 residues. Trimming shortened V by 3 bases and J by 4 bases, and 16 bases separated the two germline ends. In DNA form, the CDR3 reads TGCGCCAGCAGTCACCTCGCGGGGGCGGTAGGAAACACCATATATTTT. It codes for CASSHLAGAVGNTIYF.

V and J are TRBV13 and TRBJ1-1; no clear D gene. Trimming left V 0 bases short and J 0 bases short, with 8 bases between. In germline, CDR1 is PRHDT, CDR2 FYEKMQ (reference sequence). The CDR3 spans 15 residues. CDR3 sequence (DNA): TGTGCCAGCAGCTTAGGTAGTTTCATGAACACTGAAGCTTTCTTT. Translation gives CASSLGSFMNTEAFF.

The chain is built from TRBV7-8 and TRBJ1-5, with TRBD1 matching over 7 bases. The CDR3 is made up of 13 amino acids. V was clipped by 5 bases and J by 4 bases; unmatched bases: 2. The germline V gene has CDR1 SGHVS and CDR2 FQNEAQ. The CDR3 reads CASSQGQNQPQHF. CDR3 in DNA: TGTGCCAGCAGCCAGGGACAGAATCAGCCCCAGCATTTT.

This chain connects TRBV7-2 to TRBJ1-5; D call uncertain. Per the germline V gene, CDR1 is SGHTA and CDR2 is FQGNSA. Trimming stripped 4 bases from V and 3 bases from J, with 7 bases between. The CDR3 has 13 residues. The CDR3 DNA reads as TGTGCCAGCAGCTCCCAGGTCAATCAGCCCCAGCATTTT. Translation: CASSSQVNQPQHF.

The CDR3, as DNA: TGCGCCAGCAGCTTGGGCGGGACTAGTTGGGCCGGGGAGCTGTTTTTT. Protein product: CASSLGGTSWAGELFF. The chain couples TRBV5-1 to TRBJ2-2; 8 bases line up with TRBD2. Trimming removed 0 bases from V and 6 bases from J; junction bases left unmatched: 7. This CDR3 has 16 amino acids. Per germline, CDR1 SGHRS and CDR2 YFSETQ.

With regard to this clone: This CDR3 is also generated by other DNA sequences in the sample. V is TRBV7-9 and J is TRBJ1-6; D perhaps matches TRBD1 (5 bases). Between the trimmed V and J ends, which lost 1 base and 5 bases, there was a span of 9 bases. Germline assignment: CDR1 SEHNR and CDR2 FQNEAQ (reference sequence). The CDR3 has 15 residues. The CDR3 here is CASSLGGTDNSPLHF. The CDR3 nucleotides are TGTGCCAGCAGCTTAGGCGGGACGGATAATTCACCCCTCCACTTT.

This clone showed up just a few times. The V call is TRBV27, the J call TRBJ1-1; D remains ambiguous. V lost 4 bases and J lost 1, with 10 bases in between. This CDR3 is 14 amino acids long. Germline V gives CDR1 MNHEY, CDR2 SMNVEV (reference sequence). The CDR3 sequence is CASSSRLENTEAFF. In DNA, the CDR3 is TGTGCCAGCAGTTCGAGATTAGAGAACACTGAAGCTTTCTTT.

J is TRBJ1-1 and V is TRBV7-6; maybe TRBD1 (5 bases). From germline, CDR1 is SGHVS and CDR2 FNYEAQ. The CDR3 is made up of 16 amino acids. Trimming stripped 1 base from V and 3 bases from J, with 15 bases between. DNA of the CDR3: TGTGCCAGCAGCTTAGGGCGGGGGTTGGTACACACTGAAGCTTTCTTT. Translation: CASSLGRGLVHTEAFF.

The genes are TRBV2 and TRBJ1-2; maybe TRBD1 (5 bases). The length of the CDR3 is 14 residues. Deletions cut 3 bases from V and 7 bases from J, with 15 bases between. The germline gives CDR1 SNHLY, CDR2 FYNNEI. CDR3 residues: CASSDNLGVRGYTF. CDR3 DNA: TGTGCCAGCAGTGATAACCTAGGGGTCCGTGGCTACACCTTC.

The chain recombines TRBV4-1 with TRBJ2-1, with D possibly being TRBD2 (5 bases). Trimming cost V 3 bases and J 0 bases, with 12 bases left between them. Germline V CDR1 and CDR2: MGHRA, YSYEKL. CDR3 length: 16 amino acids. The CDR3 bases are TGCGCCAGCAGCCATCGGAGGACCAGCTCCTACAATGAGCAGTTCTTC. Translation: CASSHRRTSSYNEQFF.

Here the CDR3 DNA reads TGTGCCAGTAGTATCATCGACAGGGGTAAGACTGGGGCCAACGTCCTGACTTTC. This translates into CASSIIDRGKTGANVLTF. The J gene is TRBJ2-6, the V gene TRBV19; 8 nucleotides agree with TRBD1. The trim removed 3 bases at V and 2 bases at J, leaving 9 bases unmatched. CDR1 and CDR2 from the germline V gene are LNHDA and SQIVND (reference sequence). This CDR3 spans 18 amino acids.

The chain combines TRBV12-5 with TRBJ1-2, with TRBD1 identical over 7 bases. Germline lookup yields CDR1 LGHNT and CDR2 FRNRAP. The CDR3 loop spans 14 amino acids. V was clipped by 4 bases and J by 8 bases; unmatched bases: 10. DNA of the CDR3: TGTGCTAGTGGTTGGACGACAGGGCTGAACGGCTACACCTTC. Translating it yields CASGWTTGLNGYTF.

This clone was counted between two and nine times. J is TRBJ2-3 and V is TRBV7-9; TRBD2 agrees at 14 bases. The CDR3 is 19 amino acids. Germline CDR1 SEHNR, CDR2 FQNEAQ (reference sequence). With V trimmed by 7 bases and J by 0 bases, 12 bases remained unmatched. This chain's CDR3 is CASTAPGLAGAESTDTQYF. The CDR3, as DNA: TGTGCCAGCACCGCTCCGGGACTAGCGGGGGCCGAGAGCACAGATACGCAGTATTTT.

This clone was detected once. The CDR3 DNA is TGTGCCACCAGTGTAGGAGGGCATCAGCCCCAGCATTTT. Protein: CATSVGGHQPQHF. The chain links TRBV24-1 to TRBJ1-5; D not resolved. V was cut by 5 bases and J by 5 bases, with 9 bases left in between. Germline V gives CDR1 KGHDR, CDR2 SFDVKD. The CDR3 contains 13 residues.

This sequence joins TRBV7-8 and TRBJ1-1; 8 bases are shared with TRBD1. Germline V gene data show CDR1 as SGHVS and CDR2 as FQNEAQ. The CDR3 is 17 residues long. The trim removed 5 bases at V and 3 bases at J, leaving 14 bases unmatched. The CDR3 DNA is TGTGCCAGCAGCACGCGGACAGGGCTTTTCGGGGACACTGAAGCTTTCTTT. Residues: CASSTRTGLFGDTEAFF.

The chain employs TRBV7-8 and TRBJ2-2, with 7 positions matching TRBD2. The V gene end was trimmed by 6 bases and the J gene end by 0 bases; junction bases not matched to a gene: 10. Germline V CDR1 and CDR2: SGHVS, FQNEAQ. This CDR3 has 17 amino acids. The CDR3 DNA follows: TGTGCCAGCAGTTGGCGGGGGTCACTTTCGAACACCGGGGAGCTGTTTTTT. This sequence encodes CASSWRGSLSNTGELFF. The full variable domain, its missing parts supplied by reference TRBV7-8 and TRBJ2-2, is GAGVSQSPRYKVAKRGQDVALRCDPISGHVSLFWYQQALGQGPEFLTYFQNEAQLDKSGLPSDRFFAERPEGSVSTLKIQRTQQEDSAVYLCASSWRGSLSNTGELFFGEGSRLTVL.

The chain has TRBV4-1 and TRBJ2-3, with 10 bases that match TRBD2. V shed 2 bases and J 6 bases; nucleotides not matched to a gene: 17. The CDR3 contains 19 residues. Germline V gives CDR1 MGHRA, CDR2 YSYEKL. CDR3 in DNA: TGCGCCAGCAGCCAAAGAGATGGTCGTCTAGCGGGGGCCGGGGATACGCAGTATTTT. This codes for CASSQRDGRLAGAGDTQYF.

This clone came up once. The chain uses TRBV5-1 and TRBJ1-1; TRBD1 might be the D (5 bases). The CDR3 has 11 residues. Germline V gives CDR1 SGHRS, CDR2 YFSETQ. Trimming cost V 0 bases and J 11 bases, with 8 bases left between them. DNA of the CDR3: TGCGCCAGCAGCTTGGGGGAGGGGGCTTTCTTT. Its protein is CASSLGEGAFF.

Here the CDR3 DNA reads TGCGCCAGCAGCCAAAGGACAGGGGGCTACACCGGGGAGCTGTTTTTT. Protein sequence: CASSQRTGGYTGELFF. The chain combines TRBV4-1 with TRBJ2-2, with 11 bases matching TRBD1. CDR3 length: 16 residues. V shed 2 bases, J shed 3 bases, and the junction held 2 bases outside the gene matches. The germline gives CDR1 MGHRA, CDR2 YSYEKL.

The genes are TRBV4-1 and TRBJ2-7, with 10 bases aligning to TRBD2. This CDR3 comprises 19 residues. J gave up 2 bases and V 0 bases, and 13 bases lay outside the gene matches. Germline values: CDR1 MGHRA, CDR2 YSYEKL. The CDR3 region has the DNA TGCGCCAGCAGCCAAGATCCCCACTCACTAGCGGGGTTCCCCTACGAGCAGTACTTC. Translating gives CASSQDPHSLAGFPYEQYF.

The chain uses TRBV7-6 and TRBJ1-1, with D possibly being TRBD1 (5 bases). This CDR3 contains 15 residues. Trimming stripped 7 bases from V and 4 bases from J, with 19 bases between. Germline CDR1 and CDR2: SGHVS and FNYEAQ. As DNA, the CDR3 is TGTGCCAGCACCCATTCCGTGGGGGAGGGCACTGAAGCTTTCTTT. This gives the protein CASTHSVGEGTEAFF. The full variable domain, in which reference TRBV7-6 and TRBJ1-1 provide the parts outside the CDR3, is GAGVSQSPRYKVTKRGQDVALRCDPISGHVSLYWYRQALGQGPEFLTYFNYEAQQDKSGLPNDRFSAERPEGSISTLTIQRTEQRDSAMYRCASTHSVGEGTEAFFGQGTRLTVV.

V and J are TRBV2 and TRBJ2-5, with 7 bases identical to TRBD2. J lost 9 bases, V lost 3 bases, and 16 bases had no gene match. Germline V gene sequence: CDR1 SNHLY, CDR2 FYNNEI. The CDR3 extends over 16 amino acids. The CDR3 reads CASSEGPWGRGWAQYF. CDR3 DNA: TGTGCCAGCAGTGAGGGGCCATGGGGGAGGGGTTGGGCCCAGTACTTC.

This chain connects TRBV9 to TRBJ1-2; TRBD1 aligns across 9 bases. This CDR3 comprises 15 residues. V lost 0 bases, J lost 5 bases, and 5 bases stayed unmatched. The germline gives CDR1 SGDLS, CDR2 YYNGEE. This CDR3 is CASSVVPGQGYGYTF. In DNA, the CDR3 is TGTGCCAGCAGCGTAGTGCCGGGACAGGGATATGGCTACACCTTC.

This chain connects TRBV2 to TRBJ1-1; perhaps TRBD1 as D (5 bases). The germline V gene encodes CDR1 SNHLY and CDR2 FYNNEI. The CDR3 length is 12 residues. The germline V and J ends were trimmed by 6 bases and 6 bases, with 11 bases remaining between them. The CDR3 spells CASSGHSSEAFF. The CDR3 DNA sequence: TGTGCCAGCAGCGGACACTCGTCTGAAGCTTTCTTT. Full variable domain (missing parts from reference TRBV2 and TRBJ1-1): EPEVTQTPSHQVTQMGQEVILRCVPISNHLYFYWYRQILGQKVEFLVSFYNNEISEKSEIFDDQFSVERPDGSNFTLKIRSTKLEDSAMYFCASSGHSSEAFFGQGTRLTVV.

The chain couples TRBV19 to TRBJ1-4; 7 bases align to TRBD1. Germline loops: CDR1 LNHDA, CDR2 SQIVND (reference sequence). The J segment lost 7 bases and the V segment lost 4 bases, leaving 9 bases of the junction unmatched. The CDR3 sequence is 15 residues long. CDR3 sequence (DNA): TGTGCCAGTAGTACGTACCGGACAGGCGGTGAAAAACTGTTTTTT. It specifies CASSTYRTGGEKLFF.

The gene calls are TRBV19 and TRBJ1-3, with 8 bases that match TRBD1. Germline CDR1 LNHDA, CDR2 SQIVND (reference sequence). V was clipped by 6 bases and J by 3 bases; unmatched bases: 7. There are 15 residues in the CDR3. Written as DNA, the CDR3 is TGTGCCAGTAGACCCGACAGGGGTGATGGAAACACCATATATTTT. This translates into CASRPDRGDGNTIYF.

In DNA form, the CDR3 reads TGTGCCAGCAGCTTAAGTAACAGTCAAGAGACCCAGTACTTC. Protein sequence: CASSLSNSQETQYF. The chain joins TRBV7-9 to TRBJ2-5; D gene ambiguous. With 2 bases removed from V and 2 bases from J, the gap between germline ends came to 9 bases. This CDR3 region has 14 residues. Germline V gene data show CDR1 as SEHNR and CDR2 as FQNEAQ (reference sequence).

J is TRBJ2-7 and V is TRBV18; TRBD1 matches 8 bases. V was clipped by 3 bases and J by 5 bases; unmatched bases: 9. There are 15 residues in the CDR3. The germline CDR1 and CDR2 sequences are KGHSH and LQKENI. As DNA, the CDR3 is TGTGCCAGCTCACCCCGAGCGGACAGGGTCCACGAGCAGTACTTC. As protein: CASSPRADRVHEQYF. Complete variable domain (other parts from reference TRBV18 and TRBJ2-7): NAGVMQNPRHLVRRRGQEARLRCSPMKGHSHVYWYRQLPEEGLKFMVYLQKENIIDESGMPKERFSAEFPKEGPSILRIQQVVRGDSAAYFCASSPRADRVHEQYFGPGTRLTVT.

The chain joins TRBV10-3 to TRBJ1-4, with D possibly being TRBD1 (5 bases). V lost 0 bases and J lost 4, with 9 bases in between. Germline values: CDR1 ENHRY, CDR2 SYGVKD. The CDR3 contains 15 residues. CDR3 protein: CAISESRGVNEKLFF. CDR3 bases: TGTGCCATCAGTGAGTCAAGGGGTGTTAATGAAAAACTGTTTTTT.

This clone was counted a few times. This rearrangement joins TRBV9 to TRBJ1-4; 7 nucleotides agree with TRBD1. After removal of 4 bases from V and 8 bases from J, the junction contained 11 bases not matched to a gene. The germline V gene has CDR1 SGDLS and CDR2 YYNGEE. The CDR3 consists of 15 residues. The CDR3 spells CASSLSQGVEEKLFF. CDR3 nucleotides: TGTGCCAGCAGCCTCAGTCAGGGGGTTGAAGAAAAACTGTTTTTT.

This clone was recorded only once. V and J are TRBV5-6 and TRBJ2-3; TRBD2 agrees at 8 bases. V lost 1 base to trimming and J lost 5 bases; unmatched junction nucleotides: 0. Per germline, CDR1 SGHDT and CDR2 YYEEEE. The CDR3 totals 13 residues. DNA for the CDR3: TGTGCCAGCAGCTTGAGCGGGGGAGATACGCAGTATTTT. This translates into CASSLSGGDTQYF.

This CDR3 is CASSKGQTTNEKLFF. CDR3 nucleotide sequence: TGTGCCAGTAGTAAAGGACAGACAACTAATGAAAAACTGTTTTTT. V gene TRBV19 combines with J gene TRBJ1-4; D possibly corresponds to TRBD1 (6 bases). The CDR3 is 15 amino acids. V was shortened by 4 bases and J by 0 bases, with 9 bases between the two germline ends. Per germline, CDR1 LNHDA and CDR2 SQIVND (reference sequence).